Listed below are T cell receptor beta chains from one sample, sequenced in a study of blood T cell repertoires in COVID-19. Sequenced by immunoSEQ multiplex PCR; TCRdb stores in-frame clones only, minus some. The data contain roughly 70,000 clones, 75% to 95% of them seen just once; the ten biggest clones take up 6.9%. The material sequenced was peripheral blood. Source of these receptors: a human donor in a cohort sampled during active COVID-19. Both conserved end residues are part of each CDR3. D genes are given only for firm matches. Clone size is given for some rows only: seen once, a few or many times, or a class if the clone is expanded.

v_call,j_call,d_call,cdr3_length,clone_size,cdr3_nt,cdr3_aa
TRBV19,TRBJ2-3,TRBD1,17,-,TGTGCCAGTAGTATTTCGAGGGACAGGGGGCCCGCAGATACGCAGTATTTT,CASSISRDRGPADTQYF
TRBV7-2,TRBJ2-7,TRBD1,16,-,TGTGCCAGCAGCTTAGGGTCCTACAGGGGTACCTACGAGCAGTACTTC,CASSLGSYRGTYEQYF
TRBV19,TRBJ2-5,-,13,-,TGTGCCAGTAGTTCAAGGAGGGGAGAGACCCAGTACTTC,CASSSRRGETQYF
TRBV24-1,TRBJ2-2,-,11,-,TGTGCCACCAGTGATTTGACAAGGCTGTTTTTT,CATSDLTRLFF
TRBV12-2,TRBJ2-1,-,16,once,TGTGCAAGTCGCTTAGCGCGGGAGGGGGGTTCGGGTGAGCAGTTCTTC,CASRLAREGGSGEQFF
TRBV3-1/TRBV3-2,TRBJ2-5,-,17,-,TGTGCCAGCAGCCAAGATTTGGTGCGGGGGCTTCCGGAGACCCAGTACTTC,CASSQDLVRGLPETQYF
TRBV11-3,TRBJ2-7,TRBD1,15,few,TGTGCCAGCAGCTCTCCCGGACAGGGGATGAACGAGCAGTACTTC,CASSSPGQGMNEQYF
TRBV5-5,TRBJ2-7,-,14,-,TGTGCCAGCAGCCGGGGTCCAGGGGCGGACGAGCAGTACTTC,CASSRGPGADEQYF
TRBV7-6,TRBJ1-1,TRBD1,16,-,TGTGCCAGCAGCTTAGCGGGCAGGGGGACGAACACTGAAGCTTTCTTT,CASSLAGRGTNTEAFF
TRBV19,TRBJ2-2,TRBD1,16,-,TGTGCCAGTAGTCCCCGACAGGGTTTGGGCACCGGGGAGCTGTTTTTT,CASSPRQGLGTGELFF
TRBV7-2,TRBJ1-1,-,12,-,TGTGCCAGCACCGAACCGACAGTGGGGGCTTTCTTT,CASTEPTVGAFF
TRBV7-9,TRBJ2-7,-,11,-,TGTGCCAGCAGCTTATCGGACGAGCAGTACTTC,CASSLSDEQYF
TRBV5-1,TRBJ2-7,TRBD2,14,-,TGCGCCAGCAGCTCGGGGGGACTAGCCTACGAGCAGTACTTC,CASSSGGLAYEQYF
TRBV11-3,TRBJ2-4,-,15,-,TGTGCCAGCAGCTTAAGTCACCAGGGTGGCGGAATTCAGTACTTC,CASSLSHQGGGIQYF
TRBV12-5,TRBJ2-1,TRBD2,16,-,TGTGCTAGTGGTGCCCCGACTAGCGGGGTTTGGGATGAGCAGTTCTTC,CASGAPTSGVWDEQFF
TRBV28,TRBJ1-5,-,15,-,TGTGCCAGCAGTCCCCAGGCCCTTAGCAATCAGCCCCAGCATTTT,CASSPQALSNQPQHF
TRBV6-5,TRBJ2-7,TRBD1,15,-,TGTGCCAGCAGTTCAACGACAGGGTGGGCCTACGAGCAGTACTTC,CASSSTTGWAYEQYF
TRBV6-1,TRBJ2-3,TRBD2,16,-,TGTGCCAGCAGTGAACGGACGGGGAGGGGCACAGATACGCAGTATTTT,CASSERTGRGTDTQYF
TRBV6-5,TRBJ1-1,TRBD1,13,-,TGTGCCAGCATAAAACAGGGGGCGCTTGGAGCTTTCTTT,CASIKQGALGAFF
TRBV7-2,TRBJ1-1,-,14,-,TGTGCCAGCAGCTTGAAACAGGGGAACACTGAAGCTTTCTTT,CASSLKQGNTEAFF
TRBV13,TRBJ1-3,-,16,-,TGTGCCAGCAGCTCCCGGACAGCAAGGGCAGGAAACACCATATATTTT,CASSSRTARAGNTIYF
TRBV3-1/TRBV3-2,TRBJ2-3,-,14,-,TGTGCCAGCAGCCGCAAAGGGGTGGGAGATACGCAGTATTTT,CASSRKGVGDTQYF
TRBV11-3,TRBJ2-3,TRBD1,13,-,TGTGCCAGCAGCCCGGGACAGGGGGATACGCAGTATTTT,CASSPGQGDTQYF
TRBV5-6,TRBJ2-1,-,16,-,TGTGCCAGCAGCTCGCCCGTGGTCCAGTGGAGCAATGAGCAGTTCTTC,CASSSPVVQWSNEQFF
TRBV7-2,TRBJ2-1,TRBD1,12,-,TGTGCCAGCAGCGCTCAGGGGGATGAGCAGTTCTTC,CASSAQGDEQFF
TRBV24-1,TRBJ1-2,TRBD1,13,-,TGTGCCACCAGTGAGACAGGGCTTGATGGCTACACCTTC,CATSETGLDGYTF
TRBV28,TRBJ1-2,TRBD1,14,-,TGTGCCAGCAGTTCGGCGGACAGGTACTATGGCTACACCTTC,CASSSADRYYGYTF
TRBV11-2,TRBJ1-1,-,16,-,TGTGCCAGCAGCTTAGATGCGGGGGGGATGAACACTGAAGCTTTCTTT,CASSLDAGGMNTEAFF
TRBV6-2/TRBV6-3,TRBJ1-6,-,17,-,TGTGCCAGCAGTTATCTCGATAGGGGCTCTTATAATTCACCCCTCCACTTT,CASSYLDRGSYNSPLHF
TRBV3-1/TRBV3-2,TRBJ1-3,-,14,-,TGTGCCAGCAGCCAAGATTCGCGCTGGAACACCATATATTTT,CASSQDSRWNTIYF
TRBV27,TRBJ1-2,TRBD1,12,-,TGTGCCAGCAGGCAGGGGGCTAAGGGCTACACCTTC,CASRQGAKGYTF
TRBV7-2,TRBJ1-1,-,14,once,TGTGCCAGCAGTCTACAGATACTGAACACTGAAGCTTTCTTT,CASSLQILNTEAFF
TRBV19,TRBJ2-2,TRBD1,21,-,TGTGCCAGTAGTATAGTTGGGACAGGGGCCTCGTGGGGGAACCGGGCCGGGGAGCTGTTTTTT,CASSIVGTGASWGNRAGELFF
TRBV10-3,TRBJ2-3,-,12,-,TGTGCCATAAGGGACTCCACAGATACGCAGTATTTT,CAIRDSTDTQYF
TRBV11-2,TRBJ2-4,-,19,-,TGTGCCAGCAGCTTAGTGGTTGGCGGGGGCCAGGGTGACAAAAACATTCAGTACTTC,CASSLVVGGGQGDKNIQYF
TRBV5-5,TRBJ2-2,TRBD2,16,-,TGTGCCAGCAGCTTGAAGACGGGGGGGCACACCGGGGAGCTGTTTTTT,CASSLKTGGHTGELFF
TRBV6-1,TRBJ1-6,-,15,-,TGTGCCAGCAGTGACAGGTGGCAGGGTAGTTCACCCCTCCACTTT,CASSDRWQGSSPLHF
TRBV19,TRBJ2-6,-,15,once,TGTGCCAGTAGTCATCAGGGCTCTGGGGCCAACGTCCTGACTTTC,CASSHQGSGANVLTF
TRBV6-4,TRBJ1-5,TRBD1,16,-,TGTGCCAGCAGGACAGGGGGTCGAGGGAGCAATCAGCCCCAGCATTTT,CASRTGGRGSNQPQHF
TRBV11-2,TRBJ1-6,TRBD1,13,-,TGTGCCAGCAGCCCGGACAGGAATTCACCCCTCCACTTT,CASSPDRNSPLHF
TRBV5-1,TRBJ1-6,-,15,-,TGCGCCAGCAGCTTGGAGGTGGTTGAGGATTCACCCCTCCACTTT,CASSLEVVEDSPLHF
TRBV30,TRBJ1-6,-,13,-,TGTGCCTGGATGCGGGGGCAGGATTCACCCCTCCACTTT,CAWMRGQDSPLHF
TRBV5-1,TRBJ1-1,TRBD1,14,-,TGCGCCAGCAGCTCGGACAGGATGAACACTGAAGCTTTCTTT,CASSSDRMNTEAFF
TRBV3-1/TRBV3-2,TRBJ1-1,TRBD1,14,-,TGTGCCAGCAGCCAGACCACAGGGGAGACTGAAGCTTTCTTT,CASSQTTGETEAFF
TRBV9,TRBJ1-4,TRBD1,14,-,TGTGCCAGCAGCGAGGGACAGGGTAGTGAAAAACTGTTTTTT,CASSEGQGSEKLFF
TRBV6-5,TRBJ2-3,-,15,-,TGTGCCAGCAGGTCCGGAGGCTCTAGCACAGATACGCAGTATTTT,CASRSGGSSTDTQYF
TRBV6-1,TRBJ2-3,TRBD2,17,-,TGTGCCAGCAGTGAGAGTACGGGGGGGGTAACCACAGATACGCAGTATTTT,CASSESTGGVTTDTQYF
TRBV7-9,TRBJ2-1,-,18,-,TGTGCCAGCAGCCGTCTCGGGGGTTCGACAAGCTCCTACAATGAGCAGTTCTTC,CASSRLGGSTSSYNEQFF